Below are 6 T cell receptor beta chains sequenced from a single sample in a study of identical twins. TCRdb redid the calling of the 5' RACE reads with MiXCR, one entry per CDR3 protein. The data show some 250,000 distinct CDR3 sequences, with 12% seen just once and more than 3.5% held by the top ten. This sample was shared with a second study, whose subject was yellow fever vaccine responses in identical twins.

The sequenced sample was memory (CD45RO+) T cells sorted from blood. Receptors were obtained from a woman between 18 and 30 years old in good health.

This chain joins TRBV3-1 and TRBJ2-7; D is possibly TRBD1 (5 bases). Germline V gene data show CDR1 as LGHDT and CDR2 as YNNKEL (reference sequence). The CDR3 has 15 amino acids. Trimming removed 1 base from V and 4 bases from J, with 14 bases in between. DNA of the CDR3: TGTGCCAGCAGCCAAGTGGCAGGGAACGGTTACGAGCAGTACTTC. Its translation is CASSQVAGNGYEQYF.

A remark on this clonotype: This may be a read error, as it is one base from a much larger clone. The conserved closing phenylalanine or tryptophan is absent in this CDR3, likely reflecting a read error. J is TRBJ2-1 and V is TRBV20-1; possibly TRBD1 for D (6 bases). CDR3 length equals 13 residues. The V gene's germline CDR1 is DFQATT and CDR2 SNEGSKA (reference sequence). This CDR3 is CSVRQAAYNEQFL. The DNA of the CDR3 is TGCAGTGTTAGACAGGCAGCCTACAATGAGCAGTTCCTC.

The chain joins TRBV3-1 to TRBJ1-1, with a possible D match to TRBD1 (5 bases). The ends were cut back, 11 bases at V and 2 bases at J, with 9 bases in the middle. Germline V gene sequence: CDR1 LGHDT, CDR2 YNNKEL (reference sequence). The CDR3 consists of 11 residues. CDR3 coding DNA: TGTGCCTCGGGGGTTAACACTGAAGCTTTCTTT. Translation gives CASGVNTEAFF.

This chain links TRBV5-1 with TRBJ2-1; 7 bases fit TRBD1. The CDR3 extends over 15 amino acids. V shed 2 bases and J 8 bases; nucleotides not matched to a gene: 10. Germline CDR1 reads SGHRS; CDR2 reads YFSETQ. The CDR3 loop reads CASSLDRVSVHEQFF. The CDR3 DNA is TGCGCCAGCAGCTTAGACAGGGTCTCGGTCCATGAGCAGTTCTTC.

This clonotype was observed many times. The chain employs TRBV6-1 and TRBJ2-3; no clear D. CDR1 and CDR2 (germline): MNHNS, SASEGT. The CDR3 covers 15 residues. V gave up 8 bases and J gave up 2 bases, with 17 bases separating them. As DNA, the CDR3 is TGTGCCAGCCTCCGTTCGGGCGCCCTCACAGATACGCAGTATTTT. This gives the protein CASLRSGALTDTQYF.

This clonotype appeared a few times. V is TRBV24-1 and J is TRBJ2-6, with D perhaps TRBD2 (6 bases). Germline loops: CDR1 KGHDR, CDR2 SFDVKD. Between the trimmed V and J ends, which lost 9 bases and 2 bases, there was a span of 13 bases. This CDR3 is 15 amino acids long. The CDR3 loop is CATSIGGAGANVLTF. CDR3 in DNA: TGTGCCACCTCCATCGGCGGGGCTGGGGCCAACGTCCTGACTTTC.